The rows below give T cell receptor beta chains drawn from one sample of a study of blood T cell repertoires in COVID-19. TCRdb's copy holds only in-frame clones and misses some; the assay was immunoSEQ multiplex PCR. The data contain about 73,000 clones, 77% of them singletons. The sequenced sample consisted of peripheral blood. Every receptor here comes from a man aged 65 to 79 with COVID-19, enrolled during active disease. Both conserved end residues are part of each CDR3. The order of the fields is V gene, J gene, D gene, clone size, CDR3 protein, CDR3 DNA. A D gene is named only where the DNA matches it firmly. Only some rows state a clone size, as once, few, many or a class for expanded clones.

TRBV5-1,TRBJ1-1,NA,NA,CASSLGLGLSFEAFF,TGCGCCAGCAGCTTGGGGCTGGGGCTCTCTTTTGAAGCTTTCTTT
TRBV30,TRBJ1-2,NA,NA,CAWSVTGGYTF,TGTGCCTGGAGTGTCACGGGAGGCTACACCTTC
TRBV19,TRBJ2-3,TRBD2,NA,CASSLTSGRPGDTQYF,TGTGCCAGTAGCTTGACTAGCGGGAGGCCCGGGGATACGCAGTATTTT
TRBV6-5,TRBJ1-2,TRBD1,NA,CASSQGQNYGYTF,TGTGCCAGCAGTCAGGGACAGAACTATGGCTACACCTTC
TRBV7-9,TRBJ2-2,NA,NA,CASSSRGHNTGELFF,TGTGCCAGCAGCTCGAGAGGACACAACACCGGGGAGCTGTTTTTT
TRBV12-3/TRBV12-4,TRBJ1-6,NA,NA,CASRKLNSPLHF,TGTGCCAGCAGAAAGCTCAATTCACCCCTCCACTTT
TRBV19,TRBJ1-2,TRBD1,NA,CASSPGGATNGVYGYTF,TGTGCCAGTAGCCCAGGGGGAGCCACGAATGGGGTCTATGGCTACACCTTC
TRBV6-2/TRBV6-3,TRBJ2-4,NA,NA,CASSYPPQSFLLAKNIQYF,TGTGCCAGCAGTTACCCTCCACAGAGTTTTCTTCTAGCCAAAAACATTCAGTACTTC
TRBV10-3,TRBJ1-5,NA,NA,CAISESGGNQPQHF,TGTGCCATCAGTGAATCAGGGGGCAATCAGCCCCAGCATTTT
TRBV6-5,TRBJ1-1,NA,NA,CASSFTTGGSGEAFF,TGTGCCAGCAGTTTCACTACCGGGGGTAGCGGTGAAGCTTTCTTT
TRBV4-1,TRBJ2-7,NA,NA,CASSPLRPKGYF,TGCGCCAGCAGCCCCTTGCGGCCCAAAGGGTACTTC
TRBV6-4,TRBJ1-1,NA,NA,CASSEHPNTEAFF,TGTGCCAGCAGTGAACACCCGAACACTGAAGCTTTCTTT
TRBV28,TRBJ1-5,TRBD1,NA,CASFTGTGLLQPQHF,TGTGCCAGCTTTACCGGGACAGGGCTTTTGCAGCCCCAGCATTTT
TRBV19,TRBJ1-2,TRBD1,NA,CASSNRGQNYGYTF,TGTGCCAGTAGTAACAGGGGGCAGAACTATGGCTACACCTTC
TRBV9,TRBJ2-3,TRBD2,NA,CASSVSGLATDTQYF,TGTGCCAGCAGCGTGTCGGGACTAGCAACAGATACGCAGTATTTT
TRBV5-4,TRBJ2-7,NA,NA,CASSRGTVNYEQYF,TGTGCCAGCAGCCGGGGGACAGTTAACTACGAGCAGTACTTC
TRBV29-1,TRBJ1-1,NA,NA,CSVAQTQGNTEAFF,TGCAGCGTTGCCCAAACACAGGGTAACACTGAAGCTTTCTTT
TRBV2,TRBJ2-7,TRBD2,NA,CASKREGDEQYF,TGTGCCAGCAAAAGGGAGGGTGACGAGCAGTACTTC
TRBV30,TRBJ2-7,NA,many,CAWSGQGNHEQYF,TGTGCCTGGAGTGGGCAGGGGAACCACGAGCAGTACTTC
TRBV7-2,TRBJ2-1,TRBD2,NA,CASSKLWRETRDEQFF,TGTGCCAGCAGCAAACTATGGCGGGAGACCCGGGATGAGCAGTTCTTC
TRBV24-1,TRBJ2-7,NA,NA,CATSDFAQGTYPREQYF,TGTGCCACCAGTGATTTTGCCCAGGGGACATACCCGCGGGAGCAGTACTTC
TRBV7-6,TRBJ2-7,TRBD1,NA,CASSPGTGGPRGSYEQYF,TGTGCCAGCAGCCCCGGGACAGGGGGTCCCCGTGGGTCCTACGAGCAGTACTTC
TRBV29-1,TRBJ2-7,NA,NA,CSVREYEQYF,TGCAGCGTCCGGGAGTACGAGCAGTACTTC
TRBV19,TRBJ2-2,NA,once,CASSIDSYTGELFF,TGTGCCAGTAGTATCGACAGTTACACCGGGGAGCTGTTTTTT
TRBV28,TRBJ2-6,NA,NA,CALRASGANVLTF,TGTGCTCTGAGGGCCTCTGGGGCCAACGTCCTGACTTTC
TRBV2,TRBJ1-5,NA,NA,CASSGEARAQPQHF,TGTGCCAGCAGTGGCGAGGCCAGGGCTCAGCCCCAGCATTTT
TRBV28,TRBJ1-2,NA,NA,CASMRGGIYGYTF,TGTGCCAGCATGAGGGGGGGCATCTATGGCTACACCTTC
TRBV27,TRBJ1-4,NA,once,CASSLAGSGFNEKLFF,TGTGCCAGCAGTTTAGCAGGGTCCGGCTTTAATGAAAAACTGTTTTTT
TRBV28,TRBJ1-2,NA,NA,CASSLRGSDGYTF,TGTGCCAGCAGTTTAAGGGGATCAGACGGCTACACCTTC
TRBV7-2,TRBJ1-1,NA,NA,CASSPPDRFSEAFF,TGTGCCAGCAGCCCCCCGGACAGATTCTCTGAAGCTTTCTTT
TRBV2,TRBJ2-1,TRBD2,NA,CASCPSGTYNEQFF,TGTGCCAGCTGCCCCAGCGGGACCTACAATGAGCAGTTCTTC
TRBV5-4,TRBJ1-2,NA,NA,CASSLFGGHPNYGYTF,TGTGCCAGCAGCTTGTTTGGGGGACACCCTAACTATGGCTACACCTTC
TRBV13,TRBJ2-3,NA,NA,CASSLGGSPSEDTQYF,TGTGCCAGCAGCTTAGGTGGATCGCCTAGCGAAGATACGCAGTATTTT
TRBV5-1,TRBJ2-7,NA,NA,CASSSGQSQEQYF,TGCGCCAGCAGCTCAGGACAATCACAGGAGCAGTACTTC
TRBV9,TRBJ1-5,TRBD1,medium-sized,CASSAGGGSNQPQHF,TGTGCCAGCAGCGCAGGGGGCGGAAGCAATCAGCCCCAGCATTTT
TRBV7-2,TRBJ2-5,NA,NA,CASSEQETQYF,TGTGCCAGCAGCGAGCAAGAGACCCAGTACTTC
TRBV18,TRBJ2-1,TRBD1,NA,CASSPPRTGGSDSSYNEQFF,TGTGCCAGCTCACCACCCAGGACAGGGGGCTCGGACTCGTCCTACAATGAGCAGTTCTTC
TRBV5-1,TRBJ1-1,NA,NA,CASSHRPGQYEAFF,TGCGCCAGCAGCCACAGACCGGGACAATATGAAGCTTTCTTT
TRBV4-1,TRBJ1-5,TRBD1,NA,CASSRTWGQENQPQHF,TGCGCCAGCAGCCGCACATGGGGACAGGAGAATCAGCCCCAGCATTTT
TRBV7-9,TRBJ1-1,TRBD1,NA,CASSLQGGTEAFF,TGTGCCAGCAGCTTACAGGGGGGTACTGAAGCTTTCTTT
TRBV5-1,TRBJ2-3,TRBD2,NA,CASSHRTSGSADTQYF,TGCGCCAGCAGCCACCGGACTAGCGGATCCGCAGATACGCAGTATTTT
TRBV5-8,TRBJ1-4,NA,NA,CASSLRGSHYNEKLFF,TGTGCCAGCAGCTTGAGAGGTTCCCATTATAATGAAAAACTGTTTTTT
TRBV19,TRBJ1-3,NA,NA,CASTPRTSGNTIYF,TGTGCCTCAACACCCCGTACCTCTGGAAACACCATATATTTT
TRBV7-2,TRBJ2-4,NA,NA,CASSYLRTAIQYF,TGTGCCAGCAGCTACCTCAGGACAGCTATTCAGTACTTC
TRBV4-1,TRBJ2-1,NA,NA,CASSQLPGYNEQFF,TGCGCCAGCAGCCAATTGCCGGGTTACAATGAGCAGTTCTTC
TRBV7-2,TRBJ1-2,NA,NA,CASSPPGGYGYTF,TGTGCCAGCAGCCCACCGGGGGGCTATGGCTACACCTTC
TRBV2,TRBJ2-2,TRBD2,NA,CASSAEGLAGTGELFF,TGTGCCAGCAGTGCGGAGGGACTAGCGGGCACCGGGGAGCTGTTTTTT
TRBV27,TRBJ1-1,NA,NA,CASSPQWFMNTEAFF,TGTGCCAGCAGTCCGCAGTGGTTCATGAACACTGAAGCTTTCTTT
TRBV6-4,TRBJ1-2,NA,NA,CASSADGGRTMGYTF,TGTGCCAGCAGTGCGGATGGGGGAAGGACTATGGGCTACACCTTC
TRBV27,TRBJ2-1,TRBD2,NA,CASNREGTYNEQFF,TGTGCCAGCAATCGGGAGGGGACCTACAATGAGCAGTTCTTC
TRBV5-1,TRBJ2-7,TRBD2,NA,CASSLGTSGRATYEQYF,TGCGCCAGCAGCTTGGGGACTAGCGGGCGAGCAACCTACGAGCAGTACTTC
TRBV5-1,TRBJ2-7,TRBD2,once,CASRGIGGYEQYF,TGCGCCAGCCGCGGGATCGGGGGGTACGAGCAGTACTTC
TRBV7-3,TRBJ1-3,NA,NA,CASSPSSGHLSGNTIYF,TGTGCCAGCAGCCCTTCCTCTGGACACCTCTCTGGAAACACCATATATTTT
TRBV10-3,TRBJ1-1,NA,NA,CAISEDRQFEAFF,TGTGCCATCAGTGAGGACAGACAGTTTGAAGCTTTCTTT
TRBV5-1,TRBJ2-2,TRBD2,NA,CASSIGLAGSGELFF,TGCGCCAGCAGCATAGGACTAGCGGGATCCGGGGAGCTGTTTTTT
TRBV6-5,TRBJ1-6,NA,NA,CASSYRWPRSPLHF,TGTGCCAGCAGTTACCGGTGGCCGAGGTCACCCCTCCACTTT